These 20 T cell receptor beta chains were sequenced from one sample in a study of CD8 T cells in ankylosing spondylitis. TCRdb reanalysed the 5' RACE reads using MiXCR and keeps one entry per CDR3 protein. Altogether 30,000 to 40,000 distinct CDR3 sequences are present, over 2.5% being singletons, with the ten largest covering roughly 2.8%. The sequenced material came from blood, either unsorted or a sorted T cell fraction (not recorded which). All receptors derive from a male donor with ankylosing spondylitis or in good health (not recorded which).

This clonotype was seen only a few times. In nucleotides, the CDR3 is TGTGCCAGCAGCCTCCGGGACAGAGATCAGCCCCAGCATTTT. Protein sequence: CASSLRDRDQPQHF. The gene calls are TRBV9 and TRBJ1-5; 7 positions agree with TRBD1. This CDR3 is 14 amino acids long. Looked up from germline, CDR1 is SGDLS and CDR2 is YYNGEE. The J segment lost 5 bases and the V segment lost 4 bases, leaving 6 bases of the junction unmatched.

This clonotype was observed many times. The J gene is TRBJ1-1, the V gene TRBV9, with TRBD1 identical over 7 bases. The CDR3 totals 15 residues. V shed 4 bases, J shed 4 bases, and the junction held 10 bases outside the gene matches. The V gene's germline CDR1 is SGDLS and CDR2 YYNGEE. CDR3 sequence reads: CASSKSQGEGTEAFF. In nucleotides, the CDR3 is TGTGCCAGCAGCAAATCGCAGGGGGAGGGCACTGAAGCTTTCTTT.

This clonotype was recorded many times. The chain couples TRBV9 to TRBJ1-1; D perhaps matches TRBD1 (5 bases). Trimming took off 0 bases at V and 1 base at J, with 10 bases between the two ends. Per germline, CDR1 SGDLS and CDR2 YYNGEE. The length of the CDR3 is 15 residues. CDR3 amino acids: CASSVDGGANTEAFF. CDR3 sequence (DNA): TGTGCCAGCAGCGTAGACGGGGGTGCGAACACTGAAGCTTTCTTT.

This clonotype was seen at least ten times. The V call is TRBV27, the J call TRBJ2-1, with 8 nucleotides matching TRBD2. J gave up 5 bases and V 7 bases, and 13 bases lay outside the gene matches. CDR3 size: 16 residues. The V gene's germline CDR1 is MNHEY and CDR2 SMNVEV (reference sequence). The CDR3 DNA reads TGTGCCAGCATCTTTGTAAAGCGGGAGACCCACAATGAGCAGTTCTTC. Protein: CASIFVKRETHNEQFF.

Many counts were recorded for this clonotype. The chain carries TRBV9 and TRBJ2-5; a weak D match, TRBD2 (5 bases). The CDR3 covers 14 residues. Trimming removed 0 bases at V and 9 bases at J, with 15 bases between. Germline V gene data show CDR1 as SGDLS and CDR2 as YYNGEE. CDR3 residues: CASSVEERSGAQYF. The CDR3 DNA reads TGTGCCAGCAGCGTAGAAGAACGGTCCGGGGCCCAGTACTTC.

This clonotype was recorded at least ten times. The rearrangement links TRBV9 to TRBJ2-3, with TRBD2 identical over 7 bases. Trimming cost V 3 bases and J 6 bases; bases outside gene matches: 13. Per the germline V gene, CDR1 is SGDLS and CDR2 is YYNGEE. The CDR3 contains 16 residues. CDR3 region: CASSAEGRAIADTQYF. CDR3 nucleotides: TGTGCCAGCAGCGCGGAAGGGAGGGCCATTGCGGATACGCAGTATTTT.

This clonotype was observed many times. This rearrangement joins TRBV9 to TRBJ2-1, with a tentative D call TRBD1 (7 bases). V lost 6 bases and J 5 bases, leaving 18 bases between the germline ends. Germline loops: CDR1 SGDLS, CDR2 YYNGEE. This CDR3 spans 15 amino acids. The CDR3 bases are TGTGCCAGCAAACCCGGAGGGGGCGCGGACAATGAGCAGTTCTTC. Amino acid sequence: CASKPGGGADNEQFF.

This clonotype was detected ten times or more. This chain joins TRBV9 and TRBJ2-5; 12 bases match TRBD1. Per germline, CDR1 SGDLS and CDR2 YYNGEE. J lost 5 bases, V lost 1 base, and 3 bases had no gene match. The CDR3 sequence is 15 residues long. The CDR3 coding sequence is TGTGCCAGCAGCGTACGGGACAGGGGGCGGGAGACCCAGTACTTC. Translation: CASSVRDRGRETQYF.

This clonotype has a count of ten or more. V and J are TRBV9 and TRBJ2-5, with D perhaps matching TRBD2 (6 bases). The CDR3 is made up of 15 amino acids. Germline CDR1 reads SGDLS; CDR2 reads YYNGEE. Trimming removed 1 base from V and 2 bases from J, with 12 bases in between. Here the CDR3 reads CASSVLGGAQETQYF. The CDR3 coding sequence is TGTGCCAGCAGCGTATTGGGCGGGGCTCAAGAGACCCAGTACTTC.

This clonotype was counted many times. The chain has TRBV9 and TRBJ2-6; D may match TRBD1 or TRBD2 (5 bases each). Germline loops: CDR1 SGDLS, CDR2 YYNGEE. Trimming took off 0 bases at V and 13 bases at J, with 11 bases between the two ends. The CDR3 has 13 residues. The CDR3 bases are TGTGCCAGCAGCGTAGGCCCTGAGGGGGTCCTGACTTTC. It is translated as CASSVGPEGVLTF.

The table lists this clonotype with many counts. The rearrangement joins TRBV9 to TRBJ2-3, with D perhaps TRBD2 (6 bases). Germline V gene data show CDR1 as SGDLS and CDR2 as YYNGEE. This CDR3 contains 14 residues. Between the trimmed V and J ends, which lost 6 bases and 6 bases, there was a span of 17 bases. CDR3 in amino acids: CASTQAGFADTQYF. CDR3 nucleotides: TGTGCCAGCACCCAAGCGGGTTTCGCTGATACGCAGTATTTT.

This clonotype was counted ten times or more. DNA of the CDR3: TGTGCCAGCAGCGTAGCTCCGGCCATGGGAGTGGATGAGCAGTTCTTC. It is translated as CASSVAPAMGVDEQFF. V and J are TRBV9 and TRBJ2-1; a weak D match, TRBD2 (5 bases). This CDR3 comprises 16 residues. Germline CDR1 and CDR2: SGDLS and YYNGEE. Between the trimmed V and J ends, which lost 0 bases and 8 bases, there was a span of 18 bases.

This clonotype was detected a few times. CDR3 in DNA: TGTGCCAGCAGCGTAGACGGTAGCGGGAGGAGCGAGCAGTACGTC. Its translation: CASSVDGSGRSEQYV. The rearrangement joins TRBV9 to TRBJ2-7, with 10 nucleotides matching TRBD2. The CDR3 consists of 15 residues. With V trimmed by 0 bases and J by 6 bases, 6 bases remained unmatched. Germline V gives CDR1 SGDLS, CDR2 YYNGEE.

The chain combines TRBV9 with TRBJ2-5; a possible D gene is TRBD2 (6 bases). Trimming removed 5 bases at V and 5 bases at J, with 13 bases between. Germline CDR1 SGDLS, CDR2 YYNGEE. CDR3 size: 13 residues. The CDR3 is CASSIAVEETQYF. CDR3 nucleotide sequence: TGTGCCAGCAGTATAGCGGTGGAGGAGACCCAGTACTTC.

Note on this clonotype: One end of the junction is discordant with germline, which a read error may explain. The chain is built from TRBV9 and TRBJ2-2; maybe TRBD2 (6 bases). CDR1 is SGDLS and CDR2 is YYNGEE in the germline V gene. This CDR3 region has 15 residues. CDR3 nucleotides: TGTGCCAGCATCGCCCGAGGACCGACGGGCGGGGAGCTGCTTTTT. Protein product: CASIARGPTGGELLF.

This clonotype showed up many times. The chain joins TRBV9 to TRBJ2-2; D ambiguous. The CDR3 consists of 15 residues. CDR1 and CDR2 (germline): SGDLS, YYNGEE. V was trimmed by 0 bases and J by 1 base, leaving 7 bases between them. DNA of the CDR3: TGTGCCAGCAGCGTAGGGGCACAGAACACCGGGGAGCTGTTTTTT. This sequence encodes CASSVGAQNTGELFF. The complete variable domain, with remaining parts taken from reference TRBV9 and TRBJ2-2, reads DSGVTQTPKHLITATGQRVTLRCSPRSGDLSVYWYQQSLDQGLQFLIQYYNGEERAKGNILERFSAQQFPDLHSELNLSSLELGDSALYFCASSVGAQNTGELFFGEGSRLTVL.

This clonotype has at least ten counts. The rearrangement uses TRBV27 and TRBJ2-7; D may correspond to TRBD1 or TRBD2 (5 bases each). This CDR3 region has 18 residues. The V end was cut by 6 bases, the J end by 4 bases, with 28 bases between. CDR1 is MNHEY, CDR2 SMNVEV, per germline (reference sequence). CDR3 DNA sequence: TGTGCCAGCAGAGCTTGCCGTCCGCTGTGGGGACCACCTTACGAGCAGTACGTC. Amino acids: CASRACRPLWGPPYEQYV.

This clonotype has ten or more counts. CDR3 in amino acids: CASSGRLAGGPSDTQYF. Here the CDR3 DNA reads TGTGCCAGCAGCGGACGATTAGCGGGAGGGCCTTCAGATACGCAGTATTTT. The chain links TRBV9 to TRBJ2-3; 11 bases are shared with TRBD2. The CDR3 has 17 residues. Germline V gives CDR1 SGDLS, CDR2 YYNGEE. J lost 4 bases, V lost 3 bases, and 10 bases had no gene match.

This clonotype was picked up many times. The chain combines TRBV9 with TRBJ2-3; 10 nucleotides align to TRBD2. Losses at the gene ends were 4 bases for V and 4 bases for J; bases not matched to a gene: 9. The V gene's germline CDR1 is SGDLS and CDR2 YYNGEE. CDR3 length: 16 amino acids. The CDR3 loop is CASSLSPSGGSDTQYF. CDR3 bases: TGTGCCAGCAGCCTCTCACCTAGCGGGGGATCAGATACGCAGTATTTT.

Many counts were recorded for this clonotype. This rearrangement joins TRBV9 to TRBJ2-3, with TRBD1 identical over 7 bases. CDR1 is SGDLS and CDR2 is YYNGEE in the germline V gene. The length of the CDR3 is 18 residues. Losses at the gene ends were 0 bases for V and 3 bases for J; bases not matched to a gene: 13. CDR3 in DNA: TGTGCCAGCAGCGTAGAAGGGGTAGGGGGCATGGGTACAGATACGCAGTATTTT. Translating it yields CASSVEGVGGMGTDTQYF.